The rows below give T cell receptor beta chains drawn from one sample of a study of blood T cell repertoires in COVID-19. Repertoires were generated with immunoSEQ multiplex PCR, while TCRdb's copy carries only in-frame clones and drops some. The sample records 300,000 to 400,000 clones, 80% to 90% being singletons. The sequencing sample was made of PBMCs or T cells enriched from blood (not recorded which). The origin of the receptors is a middle-aged woman with acute COVID-19. CDR3s include the opening cysteine and the closing phenylalanine or tryptophan. The order of the fields is CDR3 protein, CDR3 DNA, D gene, J gene, V gene, clone size, CDR3 length. D genes are given only for firm matches. Some rows mark clone size as missing; the rest say once, few, many or name a class of expanded clone.

CASSLQGNGYTF | TGTGCCAGCAGTCTACAGGGAAATGGCTACACCTTC | . | TRBJ1-2 | TRBV6-5 | once | 12
CASKAAGGPNEKLFF | TGTGCCAGCAAGGCGGCGGGGGGACCTAATGAAAAACTGTTTTTT | . | TRBJ1-4 | TRBV28 | . | 15
CASSRWGRANTGELFF | TGCGCCAGCAGCCGCTGGGGCCGGGCGAACACCGGGGAGCTGTTTTTT | . | TRBJ2-2 | TRBV5-1 | . | 16
CASSSSGFNTEAFF | TGCGCCAGCAGCTCCTCAGGGTTTAACACTGAAGCTTTCTTT | . | TRBJ1-1 | TRBV5-1 | few | 14
CASSLQGARGYTF | TGTGCCAGCAGTTTACAGGGGGCGCGGGGCTACACCTTC | TRBD1 | TRBJ1-2 | TRBV28 | . | 13
CASSSAGRNEQYF | TGTGCCAGCAGCTCGGCGGGAAGGAACGAGCAGTACTTC | . | TRBJ2-7 | TRBV7-2 | once | 13
CASSYQGSSTEAFF | TGTGCCAGCAGTTACCAGGGGTCCAGTACTGAAGCTTTCTTT | . | TRBJ1-1 | TRBV6-2/TRBV6-3 | . | 14
CASSVAGVYQETQYF | TGTGCCAGCAGCGTAGCCGGGGTATACCAAGAGACCCAGTACTTC | . | TRBJ2-5 | TRBV9 | . | 15
CASSPTGLREKLFF | TGTGCCAGCTCACCGACAGGGTTACGAGAAAAACTGTTTTTT | TRBD1 | TRBJ1-4 | TRBV18 | . | 14
CASTSLFSRGGGPSGNQPQHF | TGTGCCAGCACCAGTTTATTCTCTCGGGGTGGCGGGCCATCGGGCAATCAGCCCCAGCATTTT | . | TRBJ1-5 | TRBV28 | . | 21
CASSLSVNQPQHF | TGTGCCAGCAGCTTGTCGGTCAATCAGCCCCAGCATTTT | . | TRBJ1-5 | TRBV5-5 | . | 13
CASSPTVRSPQHF | TGTGCCAGCAGCCCGACAGTGAGATCGCCCCAGCATTTT | . | TRBJ1-5 | TRBV7-2 | . | 13
CSVDRSTEAFF | TGCAGCGTTGACCGGTCCACTGAAGCTTTCTTT | . | TRBJ1-1 | TRBV29-1 | few | 11
CASSQDYYNEQFF | TGTGCCAGCAGCCAAGATTACTACAATGAGCAGTTCTTC | . | TRBJ2-1 | TRBV14 | . | 13
CATSRDPGGHQPQHF | TGTGCCACCAGCAGAGATCCAGGGGGCCATCAGCCCCAGCATTTT | TRBD1 | TRBJ1-5 | TRBV15 | . | 15
CASRHRGQGPANYGYTF | TGTGCCAGTCGGCACAGGGGGCAAGGACCGGCTAACTATGGCTACACCTTC | TRBD1 | TRBJ1-2 | TRBV19 | . | 17
CAISAGGGSYNEQFF | TGTGCCATCAGTGCGGGGGGGGGCTCCTACAATGAGCAGTTCTTC | TRBD2 | TRBJ2-1 | TRBV10-3 | few | 15
CASSSTGNYGYTF | TGTGCCAGCAGTTCGACAGGGAACTATGGCTACACCTTC | TRBD1 | TRBJ1-2 | TRBV28 | . | 13
CASSDRTSGSNEQFF | TGTGCCAGCAGTGACCGGACTAGCGGGAGCAATGAGCAGTTCTTC | TRBD2 | TRBJ2-1 | TRBV6-4 | . | 15
CASSQREGSYEQYF | TGCGCCAGCAGCCAGAGGGAGGGGTCCTACGAGCAGTACTTC | TRBD2 | TRBJ2-7 | TRBV4-3 | . | 14
CASSQVLAGGRNNEQFF | TGTGCCAGCAGCCAAGTACTAGCGGGGGGGCGGAACAATGAGCAGTTCTTC | TRBD2 | TRBJ2-1 | TRBV3-1/TRBV3-2 | once | 17
CASGIGDRTDTQYF | TGTGCCAGCGGGATTGGGGACAGAACAGATACGCAGTATTTT | TRBD1 | TRBJ2-3 | TRBV27 | few | 14
CASSFRSGTGVEKLFF | TGTGCCAGCAGTTTTAGGTCCGGGACAGGGGTTGAAAAACTGTTTTTT | TRBD1 | TRBJ1-4 | TRBV27 | few | 16
CASSLRSPDTQYF | TGTGCCAGCAGTTTAAGGAGTCCAGATACGCAGTATTTT | . | TRBJ2-3 | TRBV28 | . | 13
CASSERAGGLTDTQYF | TGTGCCAGCAGTGAAAGGGCGGGGGGACTCACAGATACGCAGTATTTT | TRBD2 | TRBJ2-3 | TRBV2 | once | 16
CASRVSGGAFGEQFF | TGTGCCAGCAGAGTGAGCGGGGGGGCCTTTGGTGAGCAGTTCTTC | TRBD2 | TRBJ2-1 | TRBV2 | . | 15
CASRRARSSGNTIYF | TGTGCCAGCAGGAGGGCCCGTTCCTCTGGAAACACCATATATTTT | . | TRBJ1-3 | TRBV3-1/TRBV3-2 | . | 15
CASSFPLNNSPLHF | TGTGCCAGCAGCTTTCCGTTAAATAATTCACCCCTCCACTTT | . | TRBJ1-6 | TRBV7-2 | . | 14
CASSLAQGAYGYTF | TGCGCCAGCAGCTTAGCACAGGGGGCGTATGGCTACACCTTC | TRBD1 | TRBJ1-2 | TRBV5-1 | . | 14
CASSKNRDNTAYEQYF | TGCGCCAGCAGCAAAAACCGGGACAACACCGCCTACGAGCAGTACTTC | . | TRBJ2-7 | TRBV5-1 | . | 16
CASSLDSGSRVSPLHF | TGCGCCAGCAGCTTGGATTCCGGGTCGAGAGTTTCACCCCTCCACTTT | . | TRBJ1-6 | TRBV5-1 | . | 16
CASSLSARGSFF | TGTGCCAGCAGTTTATCCGCCAGGGGTTCTTTCTTT | . | TRBJ1-1 | TRBV28 | . | 12
CASSRDRNTEAFF | TGCGCCAGCAGCCGTGACAGAAACACTGAAGCTTTCTTT | . | TRBJ1-1 | TRBV5-1 | . | 13
CASSPSTGGYYEQYF | TGTGCCAGCAGTCCATCGACAGGGGGCTACTACGAGCAGTACTTC | TRBD1 | TRBJ2-7 | TRBV6-5 | . | 15
CASLKQVSGANVLTF | TGTGCCAGCTTAAAACAGGTCTCTGGGGCCAACGTCCTGACTTTC | . | TRBJ2-6 | TRBV21-1 | many | 15
CASSQRTGTYEQYF | TGTGCCAGCAGCCAACGGACAGGGACCTACGAGCAGTACTTC | TRBD1 | TRBJ2-7 | TRBV6-5 | . | 14
CASSQPSGRSDTQYF | TGTGCCAGCAGCCAGCCTAGCGGGAGGTCAGATACGCAGTATTTT | TRBD2 | TRBJ2-3 | TRBV3-1/TRBV3-2 | . | 15
CASSELGYTF | TGTGCCAGCAGTGAACTGGGCTACACCTTC | . | TRBJ1-2 | TRBV6-1 | . | 10
CASSYGGWDYEQYF | TGTGCCAGCAGTTACGGGGGCTGGGACTACGAGCAGTACTTC | . | TRBJ2-7 | TRBV6-2/TRBV6-3 | . | 14